Following are 16 T cell receptor beta chains from one sample sequenced in a study of blood T cell repertoires in COVID-19. The protocol was immunoSEQ multiplex PCR, while the TCRdb copy is restricted to in-frame clones and leaves out a portion. The sample lists roughly 81,000 clones; around 86% were seen once. The sequenced material came from peripheral blood. These receptors were collected from a woman in her seventies with acute or convalescent COVID-19.

V usage is TRBV5-1 and J usage is TRBJ1-1; TRBD1 might be the D (5 bases). Looked up from germline, CDR1 is SGHRS and CDR2 is YFSETQ. V lost 1 base and J 1 base, leaving 8 bases between the germline ends. This CDR3 is 14 amino acids long. The DNA for the CDR3 is TGCGCCAGCAGCTTGCAGGGATCGAACACTGAAGCTTTCTTT. It specifies CASSLQGSNTEAFF.

This sequence joins TRBV7-9 and TRBJ2-7; D is uncertain. V dropped 1 base and J dropped 3 bases, with 10 bases sitting between them. This CDR3 has 14 amino acids. Germline CDR1 and CDR2: SEHNR and FQNEAQ (reference sequence). CDR3 protein: CASSLDRSFYEQYF. DNA for the CDR3: TGTGCCAGCAGCTTAGATCGGAGTTTCTACGAGCAGTACTTC.

This clone was picked up a small number of times. The chain carries TRBV2 and TRBJ1-5, with D unresolved. The CDR3 contains 19 residues. Trimming stripped 3 bases from V and 2 bases from J, with 23 bases between. From germline, CDR1 is SNHLY and CDR2 FYNNEI. The CDR3 region is CASSELGGIFSMGNQPQHF. The DNA for the CDR3 is TGTGCCAGCAGTGAGCTGGGAGGGATCTTTAGTATGGGCAATCAGCCCCAGCATTTT.

The V gene is TRBV19, the J gene TRBJ1-3; D is uncertain. Germline CDR1 and CDR2: LNHDA and SQIVND (reference sequence). Trimming shortened V by 6 bases and J by 4 bases, and 16 bases separated the two germline ends. The CDR3 is made up of 15 amino acids. CDR3 in DNA: TGTGCCAGTAGAACCCCCCCAGGCTCGGGAAACACCATATATTTT. Translating it yields CASRTPPGSGNTIYF.

V gene TRBV5-8 combines with J gene TRBJ2-5, with D maybe TRBD2 (6 bases). Trimming left V 4 bases short and J 1 base short, with 11 bases between. CDR1 SGHTS and CDR2 YDEGEE come from the germline V gene. CDR3 size: 14 residues. In DNA form, the CDR3 reads TGTGCCAGCAGCCCCGGACTAATCCAAGAGACCCAGTACTTC. It codes for CASSPGLIQETQYF.

This clone was observed a few times. This CDR3 is CAWSIQGSNTGELFF. As DNA, the CDR3 is TGTGCCTGGAGTATACAGGGGTCGAACACCGGGGAGCTGTTTTTT. This chain joins TRBV30 and TRBJ2-2, with TRBD1 matching 7 bases. The CDR3 spans 15 residues. V lost 2 bases and J lost 0; bases outside the gene matches: 3. The germline gives CDR1 GTSNPN, CDR2 SVGIG (reference sequence).

This chain links TRBV5-1 with TRBJ1-1; 8 nucleotides align to TRBD1. CDR1 is SGHRS and CDR2 is YFSETQ in the germline V gene. J lost 3 bases, V lost 4 bases, and 8 bases had no gene match. The CDR3 totals 15 residues. The CDR3 bases are TGCGCCAGCAGCCCCGCCACAGGGGGGGACACTGAAGCTTTCTTT. This sequence encodes CASSPATGGDTEAFF.

This clone was detected once. This sequence joins TRBV30 and TRBJ1-5; no clear D gene. This CDR3 comprises 13 residues. Germline V gene data show CDR1 as GTSNPN and CDR2 as SVGIG (reference sequence). The V and J ends lost 0 bases and 4 bases respectively, with 7 bases between them. The CDR3 DNA follows: TGTGCCTGGAGTGTAAATCGGAATCAGCCCCAGCATTTT. Amino acid sequence: CAWSVNRNQPQHF.

This clone has ten or more counts. J is TRBJ1-2 and V is TRBV9; 8 nucleotides line up with TRBD1. CDR3 length: 13 residues. The V gene end was trimmed by 4 bases and the J gene end by 5 bases; junction bases not matched to a gene: 4. Germline loops: CDR1 SGDLS, CDR2 YYNGEE. The CDR3 sequence is CASSQWTGYGYTF. As DNA, the CDR3 is TGTGCCAGCAGCCAATGGACAGGGTATGGCTACACCTTC.

The CDR3 region has the DNA TGTGCCAGCAGCCAAGCCCCTAAATCCCGAACCGGGGGACGGACTGGAAACACCATATATTTT. Amino acids: CASSQAPKSRTGGRTGNTIYF. V usage is TRBV14 and J usage is TRBJ1-3; D perhaps matches TRBD1 (5 bases). V lost 1 base, J lost 2 bases, and 27 bases lay in between. Germline CDR1 reads SGHDN; CDR2 reads FVKESK. The CDR3 has 21 amino acids.

This clone was found once. The J gene is TRBJ2-1, the V gene TRBV19, with D possibly being TRBD1 (5 bases). The V and J ends lost 4 bases and 6 bases respectively, with 16 bases between them. CDR3 size: 15 residues. CDR1 is LNHDA and CDR2 is SQIVND in the germline V gene (reference sequence). CDR3 amino acids: CASSTLGARTNEQFF. CDR3 coding DNA: TGTGCCAGTAGTACCCTAGGGGCCCGGACCAATGAGCAGTTCTTC. Together with reference TRBV19 and TRBJ2-1, the CDR3 gives the full variable domain: DGGITQSPKYLFRKEGQNVTLSCEQNLNHDAMYWYRQDPGQGLRLIYYSQIVNDFQKGDIAEGYSVSREKKESFPLTVTSAQKNPTAFYLCASSTLGARTNEQFFGPGTRLTVL.

CDR3 nucleotide sequence: TGCGCCAGCAGGGACAGGGGGAATTCACCCCTCCACTTT. Its protein product is CASRDRGNSPLHF. This chain uses TRBV5-1 with TRBJ1-6; 10 bases fit TRBD1. Germline trimming cut 5 bases from V and 7 bases from J; bases unmatched to any gene: 0. This CDR3 contains 13 residues. Germline V CDR1 and CDR2: SGHRS, YFSETQ.

The chain recombines TRBV7-3 with TRBJ1-2; D ambiguous. The germline V gene encodes CDR1 SGHTA and CDR2 FQGTGA. The germline V and J ends were trimmed by 2 bases and 2 bases, with 6 bases remaining between them. CDR3 size: 13 residues. The CDR3 is CASSLGGNYGYTF. The CDR3, as DNA: TGTGCCAGCAGCTTAGGCGGAAACTATGGCTACACCTTC. Using reference TRBV7-3 and TRBJ1-2 for the parts outside the CDR3, the full variable domain is GAGVSQTPSNKVTEKGKYVELRCDPISGHTALYWYRQSLGQGPEFLIYFQGTGAADDSGLPNDRFFAVRPEGSVSTLKIQRTERGDSAVYLCASSLGGNYGYTFGSGTRLTVV.

The rearrangement links TRBV4-1 to TRBJ2-2, with TRBD1 as a possible D gene (5 bases). V was clipped by 4 bases and J by 8 bases, with 20 bases between them. Germline-derived CDR1 and CDR2 are MGHRA and YSYEKL. The CDR3 runs to 16 residues. The CDR3 loop reads CASSPGTAATGGELFF. CDR3 coding DNA: TGCGCCAGCAGCCCCGGAACAGCCGCCACAGGAGGGGAGCTGTTTTTT.

J is TRBJ1-2 and V is TRBV4-1, with D perhaps TRBD1 (6 bases). The CDR3 sequence is 16 residues long. V shed 5 bases and J shed 2 bases, with 18 bases lying between them. Germline-derived CDR1 and CDR2 are MGHRA and YSYEKL. DNA for the CDR3: TGCGCCAGCAGCTTTCGCCCACAGGGCGGGAACTATGGCTACACCTTC. It codes for CASSFRPQGGNYGYTF.

This sequence joins TRBV6-5 and TRBJ2-7; D might be TRBD1 (6 bases). The CDR3 runs to 14 residues. Germline CDR1 MNHEY, CDR2 SVGAGI. V was cut by 7 bases and J by 3 bases, with 16 bases left in between. CDR3 nucleotides: TGTGCCAGCACTCTAACAGTGGACAGCTACGAGCAGTACTTC. Translated, it gives CASTLTVDSYEQYF.